This record concerns one T cell receptor (beta chain) sequence. The table came from immunoSEQ multiplex PCR; TCRdb's copy has only in-frame clones and leaves some out. In the table there are just under 60,000 clones, 91% of which are singletons. CDR1 is SGHTA and CDR2 is FQGNSA in the germline V gene. The CDR3 consists of 16 residues. Trimming took 3 bases from V and 4 from J, leaving 18 bases between them. This sample was taken from a study of technical replicates of blood from several donors. The receptor comes from a human donor in good health. Some clones in this sample may be carry-over from other donors' samples. J is TRBJ2-5 and V is TRBV7-2; weak D call: TRBD1 (6 bases). Material: PBMCs. CDR3 in amino acids: CASSLGFTGLRETQYF. DNA for the CDR3: TGTGCCAGCAGCTTGGGGTTTACAGGGTTGCGAGAGACCCAGTACTTC.